This TCR beta chain came from a study of shared clonotypes between healthy human individuals. Broader study findings: Sampling covered blood only; tissue repertoires likely differ.

In its sample, this clone was seen once. No antigen is known for it. Only Caucasian adults living in Nashville, Tennessee made up the donor group. A CD45RA+ naive subset and a CD45RA-negative memory subset were split from CD4+ cells. Produced via immunoSEQ multiplex PCR; TCRdb's table is partial and in-frame only. This sample yields 1.6 million or so clones, of which roughly 96% are seen a single time; over 1% belongs to the top ten. The clonotype comes from a man aged 30 to 45 in good health. The sequenced material came from naive CD4+ T cells sorted from blood. Regarding subset: CD45RA+ positively selected.

CDR3 nucleotides: TGTGCCAGCAGGCCCCGGCACGGGTCCTACGAGCAGTACTTC. Its protein product is CASRPRHGSYEQYF. The chain carries TRBV6-5 and TRBJ2-7; D call uncertain. The germline gives CDR1 MNHEY, CDR2 SVGAGI. V was cut by 6 bases and J by 1 base, with 13 bases left in between. The CDR3 contains 14 residues.